This TCR beta chain came from a study of T cell changes during pregnancy in multiple sclerosis. The table came from immunoSEQ multiplex PCR; TCRdb's copy has only in-frame clones and leaves some out. In the table there are about 41,000 clones, 80% to 90% of which are singletons. The sequences come from CD4+ T cells from peripheral blood mononuclear cells, collected in the first trimester of pregnancy. The origin of this receptor is a female donor with multiple sclerosis, enrolled in a pregnancy study.

DNA of the CDR3: TGTGCCAGCAGCCTGGGCCTCAATCAGCCCCAGCATTTT. This codes for CASSLGLNQPQHF. The chain combines TRBV7-2 with TRBJ1-5; no clear D gene. The CDR3 is 13 residues long. Trimming shortened V by 5 bases and J by 3 bases, and 8 bases separated the two germline ends. CDR1 SGHTA and CDR2 FQGNSA come from the germline V gene.